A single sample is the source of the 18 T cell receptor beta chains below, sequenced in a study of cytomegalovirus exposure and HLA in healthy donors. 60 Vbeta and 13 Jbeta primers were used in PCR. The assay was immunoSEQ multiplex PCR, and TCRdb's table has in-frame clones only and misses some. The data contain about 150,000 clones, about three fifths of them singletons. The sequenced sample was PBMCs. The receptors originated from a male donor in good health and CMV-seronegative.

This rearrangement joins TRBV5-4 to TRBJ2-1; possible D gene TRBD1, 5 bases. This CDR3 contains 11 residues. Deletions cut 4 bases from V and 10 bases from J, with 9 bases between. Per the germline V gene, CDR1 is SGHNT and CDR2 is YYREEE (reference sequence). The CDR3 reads CASSVPGEQFF. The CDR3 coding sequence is TGTGCCAGCAGCGTGCCAGGGGAGCAGTTCTTC.

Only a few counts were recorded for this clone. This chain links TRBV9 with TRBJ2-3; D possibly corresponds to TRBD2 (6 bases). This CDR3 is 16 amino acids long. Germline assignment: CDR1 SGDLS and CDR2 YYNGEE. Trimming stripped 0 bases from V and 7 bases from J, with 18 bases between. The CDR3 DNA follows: TGTGCCAGCAGCGTAGTTGGCGGGGCGTCTGGGAATACGCAGTATTTT. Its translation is CASSVVGGASGNTQYF.

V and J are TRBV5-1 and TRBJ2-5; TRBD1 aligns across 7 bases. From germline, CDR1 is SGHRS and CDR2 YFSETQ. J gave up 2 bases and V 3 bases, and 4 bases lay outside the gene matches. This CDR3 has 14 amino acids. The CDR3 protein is CASSSRTGQETQYF. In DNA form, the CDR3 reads TGCGCCAGCAGCTCACGGACAGGTCAAGAGACCCAGTACTTC.

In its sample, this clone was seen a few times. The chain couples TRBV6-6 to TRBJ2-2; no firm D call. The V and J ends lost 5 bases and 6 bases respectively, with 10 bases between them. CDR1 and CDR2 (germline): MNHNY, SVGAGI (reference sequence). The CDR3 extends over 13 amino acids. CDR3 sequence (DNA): TGTGCCAGCAGTCCATCGAGCGCCGGGGAGCTGTTTTTT. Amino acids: CASSPSSAGELFF.

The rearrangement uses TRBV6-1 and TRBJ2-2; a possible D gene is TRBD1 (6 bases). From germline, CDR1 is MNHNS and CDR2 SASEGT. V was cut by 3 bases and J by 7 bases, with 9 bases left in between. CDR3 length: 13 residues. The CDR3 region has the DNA TGTGCCAGCAGTGAGCAACAGGGCGGGGAGCTGTTTTTT. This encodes CASSEQQGGELFF.

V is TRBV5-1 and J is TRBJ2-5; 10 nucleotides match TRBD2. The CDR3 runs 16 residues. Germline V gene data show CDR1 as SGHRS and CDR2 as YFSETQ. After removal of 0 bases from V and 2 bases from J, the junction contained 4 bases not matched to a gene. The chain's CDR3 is CASSLEAGGLQETQYF. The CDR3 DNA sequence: TGCGCCAGCAGCTTGGAAGCGGGGGGGTTACAAGAGACCCAGTACTTC.

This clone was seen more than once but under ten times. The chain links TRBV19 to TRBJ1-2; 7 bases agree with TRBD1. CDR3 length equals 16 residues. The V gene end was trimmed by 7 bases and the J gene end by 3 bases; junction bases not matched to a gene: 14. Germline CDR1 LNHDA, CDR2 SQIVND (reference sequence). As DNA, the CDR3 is TGTGCCAGTACCAATAGAGACAGGGACGGTGACTATGGCTACACCTTC. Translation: CASTNRDRDGDYGYTF.

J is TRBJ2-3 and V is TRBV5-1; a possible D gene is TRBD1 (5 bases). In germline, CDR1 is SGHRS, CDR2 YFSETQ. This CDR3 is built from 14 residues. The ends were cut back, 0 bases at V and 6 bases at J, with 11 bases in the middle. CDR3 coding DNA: TGCGCCAGCAGCTTGGAAACACCAGGGGATACGCAGTATTTT. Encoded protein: CASSLETPGDTQYF.

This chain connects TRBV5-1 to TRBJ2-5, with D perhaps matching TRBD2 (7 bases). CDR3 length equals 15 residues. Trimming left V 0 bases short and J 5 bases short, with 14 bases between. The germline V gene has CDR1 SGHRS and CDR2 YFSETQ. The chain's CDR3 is CASSLASGGVETQYF. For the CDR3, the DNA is TGCGCCAGCAGCTTGGCCTCGGGGGGCGTCGAGACCCAGTACTTC.

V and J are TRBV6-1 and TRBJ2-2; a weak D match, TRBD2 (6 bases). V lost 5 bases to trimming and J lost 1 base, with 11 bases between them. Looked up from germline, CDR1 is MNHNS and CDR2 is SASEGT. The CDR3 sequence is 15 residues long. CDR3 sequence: CASSTRRGNTGELFF. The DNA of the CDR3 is TGTGCCAGCAGTACCCGGCGGGGGAACACCGGGGAGCTGTTTTTT.

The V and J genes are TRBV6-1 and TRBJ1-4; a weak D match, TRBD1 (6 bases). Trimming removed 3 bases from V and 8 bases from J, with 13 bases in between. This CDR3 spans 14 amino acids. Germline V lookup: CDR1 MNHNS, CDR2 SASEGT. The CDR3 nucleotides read TGTGCCAGCAGTGACGACAGAAGGGGGGAAAAACTGTTTTTT. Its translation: CASSDDRRGEKLFF.

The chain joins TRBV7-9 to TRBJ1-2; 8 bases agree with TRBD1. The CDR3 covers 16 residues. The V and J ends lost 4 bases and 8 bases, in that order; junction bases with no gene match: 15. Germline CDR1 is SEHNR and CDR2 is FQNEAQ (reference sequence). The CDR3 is CASSSSWTGHSCGYTF. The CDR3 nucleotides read TGTGCCAGCAGCTCCAGCTGGACAGGGCACTCTTGCGGCTACACCTTC.

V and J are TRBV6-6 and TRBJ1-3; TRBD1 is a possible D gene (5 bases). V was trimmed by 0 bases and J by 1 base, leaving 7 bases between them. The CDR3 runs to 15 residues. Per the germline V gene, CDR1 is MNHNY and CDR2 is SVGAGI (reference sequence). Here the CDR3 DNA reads TGTGCCAGCAGTTACTCTCGGGGGTCTGGAAACACCATATATTTT. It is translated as CASSYSRGSGNTIYF.

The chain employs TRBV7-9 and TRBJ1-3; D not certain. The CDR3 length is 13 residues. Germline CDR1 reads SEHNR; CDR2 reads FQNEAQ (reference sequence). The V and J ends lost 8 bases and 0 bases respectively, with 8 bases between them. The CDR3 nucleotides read TGTGCCAGCGGAGGGTCCTCTGGAAACACCATATATTTT. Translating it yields CASGGSSGNTIYF.

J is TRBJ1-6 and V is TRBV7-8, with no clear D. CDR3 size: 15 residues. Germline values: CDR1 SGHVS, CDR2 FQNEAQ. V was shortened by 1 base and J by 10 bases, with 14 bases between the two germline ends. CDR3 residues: CASSLGPGSYSPLHF. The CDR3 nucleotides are TGTGCCAGCAGCTTAGGTCCGGGTTCTTACTCACCCCTCCACTTT.

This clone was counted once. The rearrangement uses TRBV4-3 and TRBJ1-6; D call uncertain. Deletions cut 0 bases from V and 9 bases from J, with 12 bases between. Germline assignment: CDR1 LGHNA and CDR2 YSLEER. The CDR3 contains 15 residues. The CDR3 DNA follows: TGCGCCAGCAGCCAAGAGATGACATATTTTTCACCCCTCCACTTT. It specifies CASSQEMTYFSPLHF.

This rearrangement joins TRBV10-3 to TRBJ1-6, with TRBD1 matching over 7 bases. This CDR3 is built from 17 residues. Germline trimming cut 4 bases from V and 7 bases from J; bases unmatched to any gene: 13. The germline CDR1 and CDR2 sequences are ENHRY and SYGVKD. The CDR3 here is CAISGVRQGVMNSPLHF. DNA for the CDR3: TGTGCCATCAGTGGGGTTCGACAGGGAGTAATGAATTCACCCCTCCACTTT.

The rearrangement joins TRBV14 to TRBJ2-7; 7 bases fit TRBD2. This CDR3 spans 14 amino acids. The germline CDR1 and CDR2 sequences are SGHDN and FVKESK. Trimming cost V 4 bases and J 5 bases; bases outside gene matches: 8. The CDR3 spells CASSLSRGRHEQYF. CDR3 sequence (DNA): TGTGCCAGCAGCCTATCGCGGGGGAGACACGAGCAGTACTTC.